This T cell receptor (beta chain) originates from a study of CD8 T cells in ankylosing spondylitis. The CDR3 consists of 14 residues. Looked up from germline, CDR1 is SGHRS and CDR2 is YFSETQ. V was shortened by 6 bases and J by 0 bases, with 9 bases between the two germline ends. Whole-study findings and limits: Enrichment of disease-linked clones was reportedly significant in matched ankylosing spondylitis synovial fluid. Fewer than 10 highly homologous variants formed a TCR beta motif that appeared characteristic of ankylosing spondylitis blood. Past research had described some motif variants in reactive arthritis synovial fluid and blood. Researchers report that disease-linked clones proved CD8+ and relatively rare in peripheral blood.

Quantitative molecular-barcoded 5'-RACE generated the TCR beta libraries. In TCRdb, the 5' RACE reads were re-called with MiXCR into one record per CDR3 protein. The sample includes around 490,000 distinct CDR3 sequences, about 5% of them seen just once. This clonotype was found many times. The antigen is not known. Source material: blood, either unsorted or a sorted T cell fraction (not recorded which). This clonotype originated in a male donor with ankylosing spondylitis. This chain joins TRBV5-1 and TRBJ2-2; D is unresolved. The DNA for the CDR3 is TGCGCCAGCATAGGGATCCCGAACACCGGGGAGCTGTTTTTT. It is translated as CASIGIPNTGELFF.